The present TCR beta chain was sequenced within a study of T cell changes during pregnancy in multiple sclerosis. Sequencing was performed with immunoSEQ multiplex PCR; in TCRdb, only in-frame clones are kept and a portion is missing. The data contain tens of thousands of clones, about 95% of them seen just once; the ten biggest clones take up approximately 2.4%. The V gene's germline CDR1 is SGDLS and CDR2 YYNGEE. CDR3 length: 14 amino acids. V was clipped by 0 bases and J by 10 bases; unmatched bases: 4. This chain joins TRBV9 and TRBJ1-6, with 7 bases lining up with TRBD1. The material sequenced was peripheral blood, taken in the third trimester of pregnancy. The TCR originated in a female donor with multiple sclerosis, enrolled in a pregnancy study. CDR3 sequence: CASSVVHRGSPLHF. CDR3 bases: TGTGCCAGCAGCGTAGTACACAGGGGCTCACCCCTCCACTTT.